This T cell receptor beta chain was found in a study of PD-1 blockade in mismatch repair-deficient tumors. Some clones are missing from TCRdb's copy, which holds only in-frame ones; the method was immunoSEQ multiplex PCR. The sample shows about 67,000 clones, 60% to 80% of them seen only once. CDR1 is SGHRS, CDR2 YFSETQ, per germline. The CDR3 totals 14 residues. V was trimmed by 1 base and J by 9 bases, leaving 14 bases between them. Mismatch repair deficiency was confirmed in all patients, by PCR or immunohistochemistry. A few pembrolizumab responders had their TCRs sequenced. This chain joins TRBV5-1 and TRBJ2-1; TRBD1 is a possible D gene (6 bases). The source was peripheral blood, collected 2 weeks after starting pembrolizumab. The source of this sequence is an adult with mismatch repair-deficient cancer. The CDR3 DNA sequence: TGCGCCAGCAGCTTGCCAACAGGGTTGCGTGAGCAGTTCTTC. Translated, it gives CASSLPTGLREQFF.